This paragraph covers one T cell receptor beta chain sequence. This sample is drawn from a study of control samples from healthy donors and cancer patients. Generated by immunoSEQ multiplex PCR, the TCRdb table keeps only in-frame clones and is missing some. The sample lists about 60,000 clones; roughly 90% were seen once. The CDR3 is made up of 15 amino acids. Unmatched junction bases numbered 7, after V lost 4 bases and J lost 4 bases. The V gene's germline CDR1 is SGHDT and CDR2 YYEEEE. The chain couples TRBV5-6 to TRBJ2-7; TRBD2 matches 11 bases. Material: PBMCs. The sequence was collected from a man aged 40-55 years with colorectal cancer. The CDR3 sequence is CASSRLAGKPYEQYF. CDR3 coding DNA: TGTGCCAGCAGCCGACTAGCGGGGAAACCTTACGAGCAGTACTTC.